This record looks at one T cell receptor (delta chain) sequence and its context. Its antigen is unidentified. The source of the sample is a study of Vδ1+ human thymocytes. Study-wide results and limits: Donors shared many TRG clonotypes but few TRD clonotypes. Thymic TRG and TRD repertoires appeared highly polyclonal.

The sorted cells were CD3+ Vdelta1+ Vdelta2- thymocytes from alphabeta-depleted thymus. V was trimmed by 1 base and J by 5 bases, leaving 23 bases between them. Per the germline V gene, CDR1 is TSWWSYY and CDR2 is QGS. The CDR3 covers 18 residues. Extracted RNA was reverse transcribed into cDNA. CDR3 amplicons came from multiplex PCR with pooled V-gene forward and constant-region reverse primers. TCRdb re-called the multiplex PCR reads using CATT. The table shows about 75,000 delta-chain clones, with about 30% occurring only once. The sample taken for sequencing was Vdelta1+ gamma-delta thymocytes from the thymus. Subset described: FACS-sorted CD3+ TCRalphabeta- TCRVdelta1+ TCRVdelta2- thymocytes. This clonotype was sampled from a boy younger than two who had congenital heart surgery. V and J are TRDV1 and TRDJ1; D possibly uses TRDD2 or TRDD3 (5 bases each). In DNA, the CDR3 is TGTGCTCTTGGGGAACAACTTCCGCGCATTACTGGCGGGGATAAACTCATCTTT. Protein: CALGEQLPRITGGDKLIF.